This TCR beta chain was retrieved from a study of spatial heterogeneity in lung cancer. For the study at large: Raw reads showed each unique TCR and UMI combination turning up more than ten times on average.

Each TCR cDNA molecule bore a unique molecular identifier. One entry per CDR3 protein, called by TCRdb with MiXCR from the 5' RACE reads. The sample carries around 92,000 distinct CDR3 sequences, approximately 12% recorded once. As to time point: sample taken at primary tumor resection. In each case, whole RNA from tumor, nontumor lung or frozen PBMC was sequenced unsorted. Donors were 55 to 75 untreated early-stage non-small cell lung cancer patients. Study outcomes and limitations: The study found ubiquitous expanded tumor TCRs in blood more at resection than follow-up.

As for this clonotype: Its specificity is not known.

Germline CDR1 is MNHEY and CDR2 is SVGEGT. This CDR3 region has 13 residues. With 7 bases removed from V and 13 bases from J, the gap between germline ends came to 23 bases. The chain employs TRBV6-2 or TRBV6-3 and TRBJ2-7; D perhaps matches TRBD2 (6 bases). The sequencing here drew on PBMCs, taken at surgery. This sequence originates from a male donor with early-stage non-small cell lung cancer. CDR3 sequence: CASTKEPGTQPYF. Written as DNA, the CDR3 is TGTGCCAGCACGAAAGAGCCCGGGACTCAGCCTTACTTC.